This T cell receptor beta chain was recovered during a study of cytomegalovirus exposure and HLA in healthy donors (dated by TCRdb to about 2017). Background for the entire study: An earlier analysis of fewer than 750 of the donors reported 276 Gb of sequence data and 117 million unique TCR beta sequences obtained from approximately 180 million T cells. About 280 gigabases of sequencing data and approximately 85 million unique TCR sequences were included in an early release covering several hundred HLA-typed donors. Of the approximately 370 genotyped donors, approximately 81% were placed in the genetic ancestry cluster associated with self-reported Caucasian donors. The aim of the study was to test whether cataloging public T cell receptors could identify signatures of past pathogen exposure. Using immunosequencing, the study profiled T cell repertoires from around 680 subjects and related those repertoires to cytomegalovirus serostatus. A separate validation cohort of 100 to 150 different subjects was used in addition to the roughly 700-subject first cohort. To predict cytomegalovirus infection status, the study combined high-throughput TCR immunosequencing, statistical association of individual TCRs with disease status, and machine learning. A later analysis re-analyzed previously published TCR beta repertoires from roughly 690 donors and added high-resolution HLA genotyping to study TCR occurrence patterns. Rather than drawing on any new phenotypic data, the later analysis identified candidate immune exposures from TCR beta sequences and the way those sequences occurred across donors. To decide whether each TCR beta V gene segment behaved as functional or pseudogenic, an earlier analysis of some 600 of the donors relied on high-throughput TCR beta sequencing. Donor age, sex, ethnicity and CMV serostatus were compiled together with the repertoire data. A later genetic analysis used genome-wide SNP genotypes for about 55% of the 666 donors, treating that subset as a discovery cohort. Every repertoire in the discovery cohort had been generated on one and the same sequencing platform. Class I and class II HLA loci were covered by the typing at four-digit resolution. The number of typed donors differed by locus: about 620-640 for A, B, C, DRB1 and DQB1; some 540 for DQA1; 606 for DPA1; and some 430 for DPB1. A handful of DR-DQ haplotypes were handled as single units for association and clustering because linkage in the cohort was strong. Among roughly 400 genotyped donors of the cohort, an average of approximately 240,000 unique TCR beta nucleotide sequences was sequenced per donor, of which 15% to 20% were non-productive.

Here is what the overall study found, with its caveats: Linkage disequilibrium might explain the correlated functional status among segregating V segments, but an unknown experimental factor could not be ruled out. In the study, roughly 160 TCR beta chains were listed as associated with cytomegalovirus. The classifier was reported to diagnose cytomegalovirus status with high specificity and sensitivity in both the original cohort and the validation cohort. Most TCR sequences were seen in very few donors, while some public TCRs were found in many individuals. Because HLA typing was unavailable for some donors at each locus, only the typed subset was used in association tests. A cluster of highly shared sequence variants was judged likely to be a technical artifact of the sequencing pipeline. When HLA alleles, especially DR and DQ, strongly co-occurred, attributing TCR associations to individual alleles was difficult. In a later analysis, most CMV-associated TCR beta chains were found to appear HLA-restricted, with HLA associations seemingly driven largely by CMV exposure. About 17 rarely observed V segments, including chromosome 9 orphons, were excluded from the earlier analysis of several hundred of the donors because counts were too low. A later genetic analysis associated a missense DCLRE1C variant with V-gene and J-gene trimming of TCR beta chains, and an independent cohort replicated the association. For the cohort, immune exposure information was limited to CMV serostatus. Specific HLA alleles were associated with roughly 17,000 TCR beta sequences at a false discovery rate of 0.05 in a later analysis. In this cohort, only TCR beta chains were sequenced, and detectable features were limited by the absence of alpha or paired-chain data. A further reported finding was that TCR beta sequences accurately predicted the HLA-A and HLA-B alleles for most subjects in the first cohort. In a later analysis, HLA-associated TCR beta chains showed more clonal expansion and lower generation probabilities than non-associated chains that were equally common. Sequencing depth was assumed to be roughly uniform across donors in the presence/absence analyses, though that assumption may not hold. In a later genetic analysis, fewer N-insertions in productive TCRs were reported among donors in an Asian-associated ancestry cluster than the roughly 700-donor mean. According to a later analysis, parvovirus B19, influenza, CMV and Epstein-Barr virus appeared linked to several top co-occurrence clusters. Some IMGT-functional V segments, including TRBV6-2 and TRBV6-3, could not be distinguished by the 87-base-pair reads and were therefore excluded. In vitro tests confirmed that a few of the cytomegalovirus-associated TCR beta chains recognize cytomegalovirus antigens. The authors suggested that the approach could potentially be extended to other disease states and immunological phenotypes. In a later analysis, TCR association rates were found to vary across HLA loci, with the most associated TCRs seen for DRB1 alleles and the fewest for HLA-C alleles. In an earlier analysis of about 540 of the donors, most TCR beta V segments were observed in productive rearrangements about 87% or about 30% of the time, broadly matching IMGT annotations.

The cohort was made up of several hundred healthy bone marrow donors. All cohort members were sampled while nominally healthy, although unrecorded immune exposures were likely present. The donor tested CMV seronegative, placing the donor among the roughly 350 seronegative members of the cohort. Every donor gave a peripheral blood sample, and the peripheral blood mononuclear cells from that sample were used for TCR beta sequencing. The Qiagen DNeasy Blood Extraction Kit was used to extract genomic DNA from the blood cell samples. Libraries were constructed by the immunoSEQ multiplex PCR assay. A mixture of 60 forward primers for TCR Vbeta segments and 13 reverse primers for TCR Jbeta segments was used in the multiplex PCR. Amplification of the CDR3 region of rearranged TCR beta genes was performed with a multiplex PCR assay on genomic DNA. On the Illumina HiSeq System, the amplified TCR beta libraries were sequenced as 87-base-pair reads. The study's processing was this. Across the 600 to 700 repertoires, a later analysis counted 80 million or so unique TCR beta chains, roughly 11 million of which were shared by at least two donors. A nearest-neighbor algorithm error-corrected the raw reads and collapsed the reads into unique sequences, merging closely related sequences to remove PCR and sequencing errors. CDR3 sequences were aligned to IMGT reference sequences to assign V, D and J gene segments. For a sequence to be retained, a match of at least six nucleotides to both a V gene segment and a J gene segment was required. A rearrangement counted as productive if the CDR3 had no stop codons and remained in frame with V and J, and every other rearrangement counted as non-productive. CDR3 was defined according to IMGT convention as the region running from the second conserved V-encoded cysteine to the conserved J-encoded phenylalanine. In an earlier analysis of approximately 590 of the donors, sequences lacking an unambiguous match to a single V gene segment were excluded. In an earlier analysis of about 590 of the donors, a V segment was called functional when productive rearrangements were above 56.7%, and segregating when the standard deviation between donors exceeded 5%. A statistical classification framework was built to diagnose cytomegalovirus status from the catalog of TCR beta chain sequences. V and J gene assignment, in a later analysis, came from comparing TCR nucleotide sequences with IMGT/GENE-DB human TR gene sequences. Using the TCRdist pipeline, a later analysis assigned CDR3 sequences along with most-parsimonious VDJ recombination scenarios. In a later analysis, each TCR beta chain was defined by its CDR3 amino acid sequence together with its V-gene family, and reads without a unique V-gene family were excluded. To address suspected cross-contamination and a sequencing artifact, a later analysis removed 450 to 700 highly shared, low-generation-probability nucleotide sequences. A later analysis calculated a clonal expansion index for each public chain from normalized within-repertoire ranks of inferred template counts. A later analysis computed generation probabilities with a VDJ recombination model fitted to out-of-frame rearrangements, and checked the results against IGoR. Hypergeometric tests were used in a later analysis to score TCR-TCR, TCR-HLA and TCR-CMV co-occurrence, with a repertoire-size bias correction applied to the TCR pairs. False discovery rates were estimated in a later analysis by permuting HLA or CMV assignments 20 times. In a later analysis, co-occurring TCRs were grouped with DBSCAN, and TCRdist sequence similarity was added when clustering was performed within HLA-allele-positive subsets. For co-occurrence clustering, repertoires with fewer than 30,000 or more than 120,000 public chains were excluded, along with a handful of repertoires with anomalous nucleotide sharing. TCRdb took this table from immuneACCESS and kept in-frame rearrangements with V and J called. Such tables lack part of the clones; where checked against another copy, unresolved V genes explain under half of the gap, and the rest is unexplained. V and J calls and clone size are those listed in that table; D and trimming were worked out from the DNA. The sample table contains around 130,000 clones; only one count was recorded for 80% of them. In total, the top ten clones hold roughly 5.7% of the sample.

CDR1 and CDR2 are read off the germline V gene as LGHNA and YNFKEQ. V is reduced by 0 bases and J by 0 bases, leaving a spacing of 14 bases between them. The CDR3 starts with the cysteine, ends with the phenylalanine, and has 17 residues. Only the CDR3 DNA stays, 51 bases, in frame from base 1. Only a few counts were recorded for this clone. The antigen it recognizes is unknown. No much larger clonotype is one base removed from it; base qualities were not supplied. Other DNA sequences in the sample encode the same CDR3. The clonotype comes from a man aged 25-45 years in good health and CMV-seronegative. Recombination joined TRBV4-2 with TRBJ1-1; a tentative D call is TRBD1 (5 bases match). The sample consisted of PBMCs. The DNA is TGTGCCAGCAGCCAAGATGTTAGTCGCAGGGTGAACACTGAAGCTTTCTTT. Translated, this is CASSQDVSRRVNTEAFF.